This T cell receptor beta chain was obtained from a study of T cell responses to AZD1222 COVID-19 vaccine. Findings of the study overall: All repertoire sampling was performed exclusively after the peak T cell response.

V lost 4 bases, J lost 0 bases, and 20 bases lay in between. This CDR3 has 17 residues. Germline values: CDR1 SGHRS, CDR2 YFSETQ. Here immunoSEQ multiplex PCR was the method, and the copy in TCRdb shows in-frame clones only, minus some. The sample shows more than 85,000 clones, over 85% of them seen only once. As concerns this clone: The target antigen is unknown.

The receptor was derived from an adult who received the AZD1222 COVID-19 vaccine. Sequencing was performed on peripheral blood, taken 28 days after the second AZD1222 dose. The J gene is TRBJ2-7, the V gene TRBV5-1; possibly TRBD2 for D (7 bases). CDR3 sequence (DNA): TGCGCCAGCAGCCTCCAAAGACGGGGGGCCAACTCCTACGAGCAGTACTTC. Its translation is CASSLQRRGANSYEQYF.